The clone carrying this T cell receptor beta chain was recorded only once. Other nucleotide sequences from this sample produce the same CDR3. The data belong to a study of CD8+ T cells in alopecia areata. cDNA serving as the sequencing template came from extracted, reverse transcribed RNA. Generated by immunoSEQ multiplex PCR, the TCRdb table keeps only in-frame clones and is missing some. The sample lists more than 110,000 clones, roughly 53% seen once, with 5% to 7% in the top ten. Individuals with alopecia areata gave both lesional scalp punch biopsies and peripheral blood for collection. Germline-derived CDR1 and CDR2 are ENHRY and SYGVKD. The CDR3 runs 11 residues. Trimming removed 8 bases from V and 5 bases from J, with 7 bases in between.

This chain joins TRBV10-3 and TRBJ2-1; D gene ambiguous. This TCR was sampled from a human donor with alopecia areata. The sequences come from CD4+ T cells sorted from blood, collected at week 0. CDR3 sequence (DNA): TGTGCCATCGGTCCGGACAATGAGCAGTTCTTC. Protein product: CAIGPDNEQFF.